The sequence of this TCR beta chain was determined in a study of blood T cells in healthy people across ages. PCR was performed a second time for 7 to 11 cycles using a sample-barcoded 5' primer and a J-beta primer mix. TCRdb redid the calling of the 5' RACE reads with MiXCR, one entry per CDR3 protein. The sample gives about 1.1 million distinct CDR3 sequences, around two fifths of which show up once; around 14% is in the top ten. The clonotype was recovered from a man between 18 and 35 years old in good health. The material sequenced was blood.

CDR3 bases: TGTGCCAGCAGCTTGGCAGGTGATGAAAAACTGTTTTTT. The encoded protein is CASSLAGDEKLFF. This sequence joins TRBV5-5 and TRBJ1-4; D remains ambiguous. V was clipped by 0 bases and J by 6 bases, with 6 bases between them. Germline V lookup: CDR1 SGHKS, CDR2 YYEKEE (reference sequence). This CDR3 is built from 13 residues.